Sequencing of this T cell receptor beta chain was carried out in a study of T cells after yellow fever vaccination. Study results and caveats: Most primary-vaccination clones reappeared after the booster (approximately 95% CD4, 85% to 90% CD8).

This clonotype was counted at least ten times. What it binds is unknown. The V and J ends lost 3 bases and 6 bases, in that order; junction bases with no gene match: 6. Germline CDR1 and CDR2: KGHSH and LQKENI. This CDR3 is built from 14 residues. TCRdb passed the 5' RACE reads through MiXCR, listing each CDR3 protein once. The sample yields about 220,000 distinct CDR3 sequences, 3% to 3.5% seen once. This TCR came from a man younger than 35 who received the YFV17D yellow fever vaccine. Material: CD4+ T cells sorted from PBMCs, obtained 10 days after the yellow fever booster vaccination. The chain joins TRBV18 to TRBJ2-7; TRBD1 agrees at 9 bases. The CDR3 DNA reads TGTGCCAGCTCACCCGGACAGGGGAGCTTCGAGCAGTACGTC. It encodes CASSPGQGSFEQYV.